Listed below are T cell receptor beta chains from one sample, sequenced in a study of cytomegalovirus exposure and HLA in healthy donors. Libraries were prepared by immunoSEQ multiplex PCR; TCRdb keeps only in-frame clonotypes and omits some of them. The data show roughly 120,000 clones, 80% seen once. The sample consisted of PBMCs. All receptors come from a man aged 25 to 40 in good health and CMV-seronegative. CDR3s include the opening cysteine and the closing phenylalanine or tryptophan.

j_gene	v_gene	CDR3aa
TRBJ1-1	TRBV28	CASSTTPGHPGAFF
TRBJ2-3	TRBV14	CASSPTSGRAYTQYF
NA	TRBV5-1	CASSQEAYEQYF
TRBJ1-2	TRBV28	CASSSTGALSYGYTF
TRBJ2-7	TRBV11-2	CASSFQDRGFSEQYF
TRBJ2-7	TRBV2	CASRRDRGSPYEQYF
TRBJ1-1	TRBV6-1	CASRAPGQGTEAFF
TRBJ2-7	TRBV19	CASMAPHEQYF
TRBJ2-7	TRBV28	CASSFGGASEQYF
TRBJ1-3	TRBV7-9	CASSQDREYGNTIYF
TRBJ1-5	TRBV7-9	CASSLGTRNQPQHF
TRBJ1-2	TRBV29-1	CSVLQGLTYF
TRBJ2-1	TRBV5-6	CASSLGSSGSVRGGLF
TRBJ1-4	TRBV5-5	CASSYRATNEKLFF
TRBJ1-1	TRBV29-1	CSVDPGSGRMNTEAFF
TRBJ1-2	TRBV5-1	CASSAPDRGPIYGYPF
TRBJ2-7	TRBV6-5	CASSYGQGAYEQYF
TRBJ2-7	TRBV9	CASSVDKTGAYYEQYF
TRBJ2-1	TRBV7-2	CASSLSGNEQFF
TRBJ1-2	TRBV28	CASSLNGWRYGYTF
TRBJ1-3	TRBV30	CAWSPGTLGNTIYF
TRBJ2-7	TRBV11-2	CASSLGTGGYEQYF